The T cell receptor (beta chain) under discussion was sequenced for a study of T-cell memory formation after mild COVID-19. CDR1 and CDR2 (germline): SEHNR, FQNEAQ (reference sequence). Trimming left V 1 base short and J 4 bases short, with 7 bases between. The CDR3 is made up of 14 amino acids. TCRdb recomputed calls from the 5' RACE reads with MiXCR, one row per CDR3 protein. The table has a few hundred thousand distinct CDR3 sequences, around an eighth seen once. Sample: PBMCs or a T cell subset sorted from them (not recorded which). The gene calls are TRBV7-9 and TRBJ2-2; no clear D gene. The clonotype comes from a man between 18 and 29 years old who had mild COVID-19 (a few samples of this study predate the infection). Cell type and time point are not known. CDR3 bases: TGTGCCAGCAGCTTAGTGGGCACCACCGGGGAGCTGTTTTTT. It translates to CASSLVGTTGELFF.